The 18 T cell receptor beta chains below were found in one sample sequenced in a study of blood T cell repertoires in COVID-19. Here immunoSEQ multiplex PCR was the method, and the copy in TCRdb shows in-frame clones only, minus some. The table shows approximately 150,000 clones, with almost 85% occurring only once. Sequencing was done on a sample of peripheral blood. Every receptor here comes from a man aged 55 to 70 with acute or convalescent COVID-19.

This rearrangement joins TRBV4-2 to TRBJ1-2; D unclear. Germline CDR1 reads LGHNA; CDR2 reads YNFKEQ. The germline V and J ends were trimmed by 5 bases and 6 bases, with 16 bases remaining between them. The CDR3 loop spans 14 amino acids. The CDR3 region has the DNA TGTGCCAGCAGCGGGGTGGAGGAGAGGGATGGCTACACCTTC. Amino acids: CASSGVEERDGYTF.

V gene TRBV3-1 (or the pseudogene TRBV3-2) combines with J gene TRBJ2-7; the D gene is possibly TRBD2 (5 bases). The V end was cut by 0 bases, the J end by 4 bases, with 13 bases between. Germline lookup yields CDR1 LGHDT and CDR2 YNNKEL (reference sequence). This CDR3 comprises 15 residues. CDR3 loop: CASSQDGPGRYEQYF. The CDR3 coding sequence is TGTGCCAGCAGCCAAGATGGGCCGGGGAGATACGAGCAGTACTTC.

V and J are TRBV19 and TRBJ2-7; 9 bases are shared with TRBD1. V trimming: 6 bases; J trimming: 6 bases; junction bases outside the gene matches: 6. The V gene's germline CDR1 is LNHDA and CDR2 SQIVND (reference sequence). The CDR3 loop spans 13 amino acids. The CDR3, as DNA: TGTGCCAGTAGCCGGGACAGGGTTGGCGAGCAGTACTTC. Translation gives CASSRDRVGEQYF.

V gene TRBV5-1 combines with J gene TRBJ2-5; 8 nucleotides match TRBD2. The V gene end was trimmed by 4 bases and the J gene end by 4 bases; junction bases not matched to a gene: 18. The CDR3 covers 18 residues. CDR1 is SGHRS, CDR2 YFSETQ, per germline. The CDR3 DNA follows: TGCGCCAGCAGCCCCTTCCGCCGACTAGCGAGTGGGGGAGAGACCCAGTACTTC. It specifies CASSPFRRLASGGETQYF.

V and J are TRBV5-4 and TRBJ1-1; tentatively, D is TRBD1 (6 bases). CDR1 and CDR2 (germline): SGHNT, YYREEE (reference sequence). This CDR3 contains 14 residues. V was shortened by 4 bases and J by 7 bases, with 17 bases between the two germline ends. CDR3 sequence: CASSPEGQSSEAFF. The CDR3 DNA follows: TGTGCCAGCAGCCCCGAAGGACAGAGCAGTGAAGCTTTCTTT.

This chain links TRBV5-1 with TRBJ2-5, with 12 bases lining up with TRBD2. The ends lost 0 bases at V and 2 bases at J; junction bases unmatched: 8. The CDR3 extends over 18 amino acids. CDR1 SGHRS and CDR2 YFSETQ come from the germline V gene. The CDR3 protein is CASSLAGMGLAGQETQYF. The CDR3 bases are TGCGCCAGCAGCTTGGCAGGCATGGGACTAGCGGGTCAAGAGACCCAGTACTTC. The entire variable domain, with the rest obtained from reference TRBV5-1 and TRBJ2-5, is as follows: KAGVTQTPRYLIKTRGQQVTLSCSPISGHRSVSWYQQTPGQGLQFLFEYFSETQRNKGNFPGRFSGRQFSNSRSEMNVSTLELGDSALYLCASSLAGMGLAGQETQYFGPGTRLLVL.

Remarks on this clone: The sample has other DNA sequences that encode this CDR3 too. V is TRBV7-3 and J is TRBJ2-3; D might be TRBD1 (7 bases). Trimming stripped 2 bases from V and 2 bases from J, with 11 bases between. This CDR3 is built from 15 residues. The germline CDR1 and CDR2 sequences are SGHTA and FQGTGA. CDR3 protein: CASSLAGGSTDTQYF. CDR3 DNA: TGTGCCAGCAGCTTAGCAGGGGGGTCCACAGATACGCAGTATTTT.

This clone was seen once. This rearrangement joins TRBV21-1 to TRBJ2-1; TRBD1, the table's D call, was not compared with the DNA. TRBV21-1 is tagged as a pseudogene. The length of the CDR3 is 19 residues. CDR3 in DNA: TGTGCCAGCAGCAAAGCTTCGTTACAGGGGACGGAGAATTACAATGAGCAGTTCTTC. Its translation: CASSKASLQGTENYNEQFF.

V and J are TRBV11-2 and TRBJ2-1; 11 bases fit TRBD2. There are 14 residues in the CDR3. The trim removed 6 bases at V and 7 bases at J, leaving 5 bases unmatched. Per germline, CDR1 SGHAT and CDR2 FQNNGV. The CDR3 sequence is CASSISGRANEQFF. CDR3 coding DNA: TGTGCCAGCAGTATTAGCGGGAGGGCGAATGAGCAGTTCTTC. Supplemented by reference TRBV11-2 and TRBJ2-1, the full variable domain reads EAGVAQSPRYKIIEKRQSVAFWCNPISGHATLYWYQQILGQGPKLLIQFQNNGVVDDSQLPKDRFSAERLKGVDSTLKIQPAKLEDSAVYLCASSISGRANEQFFGPGTRLTVL.

This clone appeared a few times. V and J are TRBV7-6 and TRBJ2-5; TRBD1 is a possible D gene (6 bases). This CDR3 comprises 16 residues. Per the germline V gene, CDR1 is SGHVS and CDR2 is FNYEAQ. Trimming took off 2 bases at V and 1 base at J, with 14 bases between the two ends. This CDR3 reads CASSLWTASPQETQYF. Here the CDR3 DNA reads TGTGCCAGCAGCTTATGGACAGCCAGCCCCCAAGAGACCCAGTACTTC.

The rearrangement joins TRBV6-5 to TRBJ2-1; TRBD2 matches 11 bases. The V gene's germline CDR1 is MNHEY and CDR2 SVGAGI. The CDR3 totals 14 residues. After removal of 6 bases from V and 4 bases from J, the junction contained 2 bases not matched to a gene. In DNA form, the CDR3 reads TGTGCCAGCAGAACTAGCGGGGGATACAATGAGCAGTTCTTC. Protein product: CASRTSGGYNEQFF.

DNA for the CDR3: TGCGCCAGCAGCCGACAGGGTGTCGATGAAAAACTGTTTTTT. Protein: CASSRQGVDEKLFF. The rearrangement uses TRBV5-1 and TRBJ1-4, with 7 bases matching TRBD1. CDR1 SGHRS and CDR2 YFSETQ come from the germline V gene. The CDR3 spans 14 residues. V lost 4 bases and J lost 6; bases outside the gene matches: 6.

The rearrangement links TRBV9 to TRBJ1-4; TRBD1 might be the D (5 bases). This CDR3 is built from 15 residues. CDR1 is SGDLS and CDR2 is YYNGEE in the germline V gene. Trimming took off 4 bases at V and 0 bases at J, with 10 bases between the two ends. CDR3: CASSKQGATNEKLFF. CDR3 in DNA: TGTGCCAGCAGCAAGCAGGGTGCAACTAATGAAAAACTGTTTTTT.

This clone has only a few counts. V and J are TRBV7-8 and TRBJ2-5, with 10 nucleotides matching TRBD2. The V gene's germline CDR1 is SGHVS and CDR2 FQNEAQ. V was pared by 10 bases and J by 5 bases, with 4 bases of the junction left unmatched. This CDR3 is built from 12 residues. CDR3 DNA sequence: TGTGCCACTAGCGGGAGATGGGAGACCCAGTACTTC. Protein product: CATSGRWETQYF.

This clone has just one count. Other nucleotide sequences from this sample produce the same CDR3. This chain connects TRBV30 to TRBJ1-2, with D possibly matching TRBD1 (6 bases). V was pared by 3 bases and J by 3 bases, with 14 bases between. The CDR3 loop spans 14 amino acids. Germline V CDR1 and CDR2: GTSNPN, SVGIG (reference sequence). The CDR3 bases are TGTGCCTGGAGCAAGGGGCAGGGGTACTATGGCTACACCTTC. Protein: CAWSKGQGYYGYTF.

The J gene is TRBJ2-5, the V gene TRBV13; D possibly corresponds to TRBD1 (6 bases). This CDR3 comprises 16 residues. Trimming removed 3 bases from V and 3 bases from J, with 17 bases in between. CDR1 and CDR2 from the germline V gene are PRHDT and FYEKMQ (reference sequence). The DNA of the CDR3 is TGTGCCAGCAGCTTTTCACAGGGTGGGAAGAAAGAGACCCAGTACTTC. This sequence encodes CASSFSQGGKKETQYF.

V and J are TRBV7-9 and TRBJ1-2; the D gene is possibly TRBD1 (5 bases). The CDR3 length is 19 residues. Germline V gene lookup returns CDR1 SEHNR and CDR2 FQNEAQ (reference sequence). Trimming pared 0 bases from V and 3 bases from J, leaving 23 bases between. The CDR3 DNA sequence: TGTGCCAGCAGCTTAGCGCGGCAGGGAGGTTTTAGTTTCGACTATGGCTACACCTTC. This gives the protein CASSLARQGGFSFDYGYTF.

This chain connects TRBV10-3 to TRBJ1-3; TRBD1 might be the D (5 bases). The CDR3 sequence is 13 residues long. Per the germline V gene, CDR1 is ENHRY and CDR2 is SYGVKD. Trimming took 7 bases from V and 1 from J, leaving 8 bases between them. CDR3 region: CAINSGSGNTIYF. CDR3 nucleotides: TGTGCCATCAATTCAGGGTCTGGAAACACCATATATTTT.